Detailed here is one T cell receptor (beta chain). The data were taken from a study of T cell responses to AZD1222 COVID-19 vaccine. Repertoires were generated with immunoSEQ multiplex PCR, while TCRdb's copy carries only in-frame clones and drops some. The data hold 250,000 to 300,000 clones, with 90% to 95% observed a single time. V lost 6 bases to trimming and J lost 1 base; unmatched junction nucleotides: 5. In germline, CDR1 is WSHSY, CDR2 SAAADI. This CDR3 spans 14 amino acids. This material consisted of peripheral blood, taken 28 days after the second AZD1222 dose. This clonotype was obtained from an adult who received the AZD1222 COVID-19 vaccine. The chain uses TRBV10-2 and TRBJ1-1; TRBD1 aligns across 7 bases. The CDR3 reads CASREGTANTEAFF. In DNA, the CDR3 is TGCGCCAGCAGGGAGGGGACAGCGAACACTGAAGCTTTCTTT.